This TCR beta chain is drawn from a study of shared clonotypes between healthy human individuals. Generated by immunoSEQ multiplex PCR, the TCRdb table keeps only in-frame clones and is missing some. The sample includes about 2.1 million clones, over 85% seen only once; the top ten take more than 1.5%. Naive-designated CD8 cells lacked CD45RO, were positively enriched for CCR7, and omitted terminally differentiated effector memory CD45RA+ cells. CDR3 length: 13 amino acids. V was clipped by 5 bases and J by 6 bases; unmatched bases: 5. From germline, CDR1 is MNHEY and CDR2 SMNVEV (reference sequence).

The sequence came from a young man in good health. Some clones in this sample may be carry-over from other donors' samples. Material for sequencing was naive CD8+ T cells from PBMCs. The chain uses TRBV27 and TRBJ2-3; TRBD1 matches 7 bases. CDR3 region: CASSVETGDTQYF. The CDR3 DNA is TGTGCCAGCAGTGTGGAGACAGGGGATACGCAGTATTTT.